The 16 T cell receptor beta chains in this list originate from one sample, sequenced in a study of control samples from healthy donors and cancer patients. Produced via immunoSEQ multiplex PCR; TCRdb's table is partial and in-frame only. This table holds 15,000 or so clones, more than 85% found once. The sequenced sample was PBMCs. The receptors were sampled from a man of 80 years or more with lung cancer.

The DNA for the CDR3 is TGTGCCAGCAGTGTTGAACAGGGAAACACTGAAGCTTTCTTT. Its protein product is CASSVEQGNTEAFF. V gene TRBV6-4 combines with J gene TRBJ1-1; weak D call: TRBD1 (6 bases). This CDR3 region has 14 residues. Germline CDR1 and CDR2: MRHNA and SNTAGT. The germline V and J ends were trimmed by 4 bases and 2 bases, with 11 bases remaining between them.

This chain joins TRBV4-1 and TRBJ1-1, with D maybe TRBD1 (5 bases). V was trimmed by 2 bases and J by 5 bases, leaving 18 bases between them. The CDR3 extends over 16 amino acids. Germline V gene sequence: CDR1 MGHRA, CDR2 YSYEKL. CDR3 nucleotides: TGCGCCAGCAGCCAACGGACTAGGGGAAAATCTACTGAAGCTTTCTTT. Encoded protein: CASSQRTRGKSTEAFF.

The rearrangement joins TRBV19 to TRBJ1-4; tentatively, D is TRBD1 (6 bases). V shed 9 bases and J shed 2 bases, with 16 bases lying between them. This CDR3 has 15 residues. From germline, CDR1 is LNHDA and CDR2 SQIVND (reference sequence). The CDR3 reads CASRDGGPTNEKLFF. CDR3 in DNA: TGTGCCAGCCGCGACGGGGGCCCGACTAATGAAAAACTGTTTTTT.

The chain couples TRBV16 to TRBJ1-2; D not certain. Germline values: CDR1 KGHSY, CDR2 FQNENV. V was clipped by 1 base and J by 4 bases, with 10 bases between them. The CDR3 is 14 residues long. CDR3 sequence: CASSQLEGSYGYTF. The CDR3 DNA reads TGTGCCAGCAGCCAATTGGAGGGAAGCTATGGCTACACCTTC.

The genes are TRBV10-2 and TRBJ2-6; D gene ambiguous. Trimming removed 5 bases at V and 5 bases at J, with 22 bases between. CDR1 is WSHSY, CDR2 SAAADI, per germline. The CDR3 has 18 amino acids. The CDR3 region is CASSWFSTSTSRANVLTF. CDR3 coding DNA: TGCGCCAGCAGTTGGTTCAGCACTTCTACAAGTCGGGCCAACGTCCTGACTTTC.

The chain joins TRBV5-4 to TRBJ2-1, with TRBD2 matching 12 bases. In germline, CDR1 is SGHNT, CDR2 YYREEE (reference sequence). The ends lost 4 bases at V and 7 bases at J; junction bases unmatched: 6. The CDR3 is made up of 15 amino acids. CDR3 sequence reads: CASSASGGARNEQFF. In nucleotides, the CDR3 is TGTGCCAGCAGCGCTAGCGGGGGGGCGAGGAATGAGCAGTTCTTC.

The rearrangement joins TRBV5-6 to TRBJ1-2; the match to TRBD1 covers 7 bases. Germline CDR1 is SGHDT and CDR2 is YYEEEE. This CDR3 region has 15 residues. The junction had 7 bases not matched to a gene; V was cut back by 1 base and J by 4 bases. The DNA of the CDR3 is TGTGCCAGCAGCTTGTCCCAGGGGGTGGGCTATGGCTACACCTTC. Residues: CASSLSQGVGYGYTF.

The chain carries TRBV10-2 and TRBJ1-1; D is undetermined. Trimming removed 7 bases at V and 1 base at J, with 19 bases between. Per germline, CDR1 WSHSY and CDR2 SAAADI. This CDR3 spans 16 amino acids. The CDR3 reads CASTLQVWEGNTEAFF. The CDR3 nucleotides are TGCGCCAGCACTCTCCAGGTCTGGGAAGGGAACACTGAAGCTTTCTTT.

This chain links TRBV18 with TRBJ1-5; D uncertain. This CDR3 region has 18 residues. The V gene lost 4 bases and the J gene lost 1 base, with 20 bases spanning the gap. Germline V gene data show CDR1 as KGHSH and CDR2 as LQKENI. The CDR3 sequence: CASSLKNLVVGSNQPQHF. DNA for the CDR3: TGTGCCAGCTCACTGAAGAACTTGGTGGTCGGCAGCAATCAGCCCCAGCATTTT.

The chain has TRBV2 and TRBJ2-7, with D unresolved. The CDR3 is 12 residues long. CDR1 is SNHLY and CDR2 is FYNNEI in the germline V gene. V lost 3 bases and J lost 0, with 3 bases in between. The DNA of the CDR3 is TGTGCCAGCAGTGACCTCTCCTACGAGCAGTACTTC. Translation gives CASSDLSYEQYF.

V gene TRBV3-1 (or the pseudogene TRBV3-2) combines with J gene TRBJ2-5; no firm D call. CDR3 length equals 16 residues. V lost 1 base to trimming and J lost 4 bases, with 16 bases between them. Germline V gene data show CDR1 as LGHDT and CDR2 as YNNKEL (reference sequence). The CDR3, as DNA: TGTGCCAGCAGCCAAGGGATCGGAAGGATACGAGAGACCCAGTACTTC. Encoded protein: CASSQGIGRIRETQYF.

The V call is TRBV10-3, the J call TRBJ1-3; D not resolved. CDR1 is ENHRY and CDR2 is SYGVKD in the germline V gene. The CDR3 sequence is 16 residues long. The ends were cut back, 3 bases at V and 0 bases at J, with 12 bases in the middle. CDR3 nucleotide sequence: TGTGCCATCAGTGACCCCCACGAAGCCTCTGGAAACACCATATATTTT. Protein product: CAISDPHEASGNTIYF.

This chain connects TRBV9 to TRBJ1-4; 8 bases align to TRBD1. The J segment lost 7 bases and the V segment lost 3 bases, leaving 5 bases of the junction unmatched. This CDR3 contains 14 residues. Germline values: CDR1 SGDLS, CDR2 YYNGEE. CDR3 amino acids: CASSDQGAGEKLFF. CDR3 bases: TGTGCCAGCAGCGATCAGGGGGCTGGTGAAAAACTGTTTTTT. Supplemented by reference TRBV9 and TRBJ1-4, the full variable domain reads DSGVTQTPKHLITATGQRVTLRCSPRSGDLSVYWYQQSLDQGLQFLIQYYNGEERAKGNILERFSAQQFPDLHSELNLSSLELGDSALYFCASSDQGAGEKLFFGSGTQLSVL.

The CDR3 region is CASRPDRGNSPLHF. CDR3 bases: TGTGCCAGCAGGCCGGACAGGGGGAATTCACCCCTCCACTTT. The chain links TRBV5-4 to TRBJ1-6, with TRBD1 matching 10 bases. Germline V lookup: CDR1 SGHNT, CDR2 YYREEE (reference sequence). Trimming took 5 bases from V and 7 from J; bases not matched to a gene: 3. There are 14 residues in the CDR3.

The chain is built from TRBV7-8 and TRBJ1-2; D possibly corresponds to TRBD1 (5 bases). From germline, CDR1 is SGHVS and CDR2 FQNEAQ. The CDR3 extends over 15 amino acids. The V end lost 1 base, the J end lost 4 bases, and 13 bases lay between the germline ends. This CDR3 reads CASSLERGGGYGYTF. As DNA, the CDR3 is TGTGCCAGCAGCTTAGAGCGCGGGGGGGGCTATGGCTACACCTTC.

The J gene is TRBJ2-1, the V gene TRBV11-2; weak D call: TRBD1 (5 bases). V shed 4 bases and J shed 7 bases, with 5 bases lying between them. The V gene's germline CDR1 is SGHAT and CDR2 FQNNGV. This CDR3 region has 11 residues. The CDR3, as DNA: TGTGCCAGCAGCTCAGGGAATGAGCAGTTCTTC. Translating gives CASSSGNEQFF.